The 25 T cell receptor beta chains listed next were all sequenced from one sample in a study of tumor-infiltrating lymphocytes in primary liver carcinoma. Unsorted whole blood supplied the blood RNA, and germline DNA was isolated too. With around 490 ng total RNA as template and a constant-region primer, TCR beta cDNA was made. Slightly modified ARM-PCR with three nested multiplex PCR rounds yielded TCR beta libraries. The two initial PCR rounds, nine to eleven cycles each, used TRBV1-TRBV30 forward and C-beta reverse primers. TCRdb re-analysed the multiplex PCR reads in MiXCR, keeping a single row per CDR3 protein. The table lists about 210,000 distinct CDR3 sequences, about two thirds of them singletons. The sequencing input was peripheral blood. These receptors all stem from a woman in her sixties or seventies with primary liver carcinoma and hepatitis B virus infection.

This rearrangement joins TRBV11-3 to TRBJ2-7; 8 bases are shared with TRBD1. Germline loops: CDR1 SGHNT, CDR2 YENEEA. The V segment lost 1 base and the J segment 3 bases; nucleotides outside the gene matches: 2. This CDR3 spans 14 amino acids. The CDR3 DNA reads TGTGCCAGCAGCTTAGCAGGGGGCAACTACGAGCAGTACTTC. It is translated as CASSLAGGNYEQYF.

This clonotype was recorded a few times. The CDR3 DNA is TGTGCCAGCAGTTTATTTGCCTCTGGCTACACCTTC. The encoded protein is CASSLFASGYTF. The rearrangement links TRBV28 to TRBJ1-2; D ambiguous. CDR1 MDHEN and CDR2 SYDVKM come from the germline V gene. There are 12 residues in the CDR3. The ends were cut back, 1 base at V and 7 bases at J, with 7 bases in the middle.

In regard to this clonotype: One base away lies a much larger clone, so this may be a sequencing read error. The chain carries TRBV6-1 and TRBJ2-5; D unclear. The germline gives CDR1 MNHNS, CDR2 SASEGT. This CDR3 is 14 amino acids long. CDR3 amino acids: CTSSEGWPQETQYF. In DNA form, the CDR3 reads TGTACCAGCAGTGAAGGTTGGCCGCAAGAGACCCAGTACTTC.

This clonotype was seen more than once but under ten times. The rearrangement joins TRBV10-2 to TRBJ1-2; D is ambiguous. Germline V gene lookup returns CDR1 WSHSY and CDR2 SAAADI. Trimming stripped 2 bases from V and 4 bases from J, with 14 bases between. The CDR3 extends over 15 amino acids. Written as DNA, the CDR3 is TGCGCCAGCAGTGAGACGTCTTGGGGTAGCTATGGCTACACCTTC. This sequence encodes CASSETSWGSYGYTF.

The chain is built from TRBV7-9 and TRBJ2-7; 11 positions match TRBD2. This CDR3 is 16 amino acids long. Germline V lookup: CDR1 SEHNR, CDR2 FQNEAQ (reference sequence). The trim removed 5 bases at V and 4 bases at J, leaving 10 bases unmatched. CDR3 sequence: CASSPPITSGSYEQYF. The CDR3 nucleotides are TGTGCCAGCAGCCCCCCTATCACTAGCGGGAGTTACGAGCAGTACTTC. The full variable domain, its missing parts supplied by reference TRBV7-9 and TRBJ2-7, is DTGVSQNPRHKITKRGQNVTFRCDPISEHNRLYWYRQTLGQGPEFLTYFQNEAQLEKSRLLSDRFSAERPKGSFSTLEIQRTEQGDSAMYLCASSPPITSGSYEQYFGPGTRLTVT.

Concerning this clonotype itself: A much bigger clone sits one base away, suggesting this may be a read error. This chain uses TRBV14 with TRBJ2-3; D is ambiguous. Trimming took off 3 bases at V and 2 bases at J, with 6 bases between the two ends. There are 13 residues in the CDR3. Germline V gives CDR1 SGHDN, CDR2 FVKESK. The CDR3 region is CASSHGPTDTQYF. CDR3 nucleotides: TGTGCCAGCAGCCATGGACCCACAGATACGCAGTATTTT.

Points on this clonotype: A read error may explain this, as a much larger clone is one base away. This is likely a read error, given that the CDR3 carries no conserved phenylalanine or tryptophan at its end. V is TRBV29-1 and J is TRBJ2-7; TRBD1 might be the D (6 bases). Germline V lookup: CDR1 SQVTM, CDR2 ANQGSEA. V was clipped by 2 bases and J by 7 bases, with 15 bases between them. The CDR3 has 13 amino acids. CDR3 DNA: TGCAGCGTTGAAACGCAGGGCAGGGGTGAGCAGTACTAC. It codes for CSVETQGRGEQYY.

This clonotype was seen just once. This chain connects TRBV20-1 to TRBJ2-1, with unresolved D. The CDR3 is 13 residues long. Germline V lookup: CDR1 DFQATT, CDR2 SNEGSKA (reference sequence). V was clipped by 3 bases and J by 0 bases, with 6 bases between them. The CDR3 bases are TGCAGTGCTAGTCATTACTCCTACAATGAGCAGTTCTTC. It specifies CSASHYSYNEQFF.

Worth noting for this clonotype: A junction end diverges from the germline sequence, so it may reflect a read error. The gene calls are TRBV7-8 and TRBJ1-5, with D tentatively TRBD1 (5 bases). Germline V gene sequence: CDR1 SGHVS, CDR2 FQNEAQ. CDR3 length: 14 residues. CDR3 region: CASSLGWGNHPQHF. The DNA for the CDR3 is TGTGCCAGCAGCTTAGGCTGGGGCAATCACCCCCAGCATTTT.

This chain uses TRBV5-4 with TRBJ2-5; TRBD2 aligns across 10 bases. The CDR3 is 15 amino acids. The V and J ends lost 2 bases and 4 bases, in that order; junction bases with no gene match: 5. Germline V gene sequence: CDR1 SGHNT, CDR2 YYREEE (reference sequence). CDR3 bases: TGTGCCAGCAGCTTTTCTAGCGGGAGTATAGAGACCCAGTACTTC. Its protein product is CASSFSSGSIETQYF.

The chain joins TRBV11-2 to TRBJ2-7; no firm D call. Germline CDR1 reads SGHAT; CDR2 reads FQNNGV. The V end lost 1 base, the J end lost 3 bases, and 10 bases lay between the germline ends. The CDR3 consists of 14 residues. In DNA, the CDR3 is TGTGCCAGCAGCTTAGCCTTGGCCGGCTACGAGCAGTACTTC. This codes for CASSLALAGYEQYF. Variable domain in full (rest from reference TRBV11-2 and TRBJ2-7): EAGVAQSPRYKIIEKRQSVAFWCNPISGHATLYWYQQILGQGPKLLIQFQNNGVVDDSQLPKDRFSAERLKGVDSTLKIQPAKLEDSAVYLCASSLALAGYEQYFGPGTRLTVT.

Many counts were recorded for this clonotype. The chain uses TRBV6-2 or TRBV6-3 and TRBJ2-7; weak D call: TRBD1 (6 bases). V lost 2 bases and J 0 bases, leaving 11 bases between the germline ends. CDR1 is MNHEY, CDR2 SVGEGT, per germline. CDR3 size: 15 residues. The DNA of the CDR3 is TGTGCCAGCAGTTACGACAGGCCCAGCTCCTACGAGCAGTACTTC. Its protein is CASSYDRPSSYEQYF.

This clonotype was counted only a few times. A much larger clone differs from this one at a single base, so this may be a read error. The chain carries TRBV4-1 and TRBJ1-2, with TRBD1 matching 9 bases. The CDR3 is 14 residues long. Per the germline V gene, CDR1 is MGHRA and CDR2 is YSYEKL. The CDR3 region has the DNA TGCGCCAGCAGCGCAAACAGGGGGCCGTATGGCTACGCCTTC. Translating it yields CASSANRGPYGYAF.

As for this clonotype: A single base separates this from a much larger clone, so it may be a read error. The chain joins TRBV6-1 to TRBJ1-5; D unclear. CDR1 and CDR2 from the germline V gene are MNHNS and SASEGT. There are 15 residues in the CDR3. This CDR3 reads CTSSVMALGNQPQHF. CDR3 DNA sequence: TGTACCAGCAGTGTGATGGCCCTAGGGAATCAGCCCCAGCATTTT.

This clonotype was recorded a few times. A read error is possible here, since a much larger clone lies one base away. CDR3 amino acids: CASSQTATSFGTDTQYF. CDR3 in DNA: TGCGCCAGCAGCCAAACCGCCACTAGCTTTGGCACAGATACGCAGTATTTT. This chain uses TRBV4-1 with TRBJ2-3; D might be TRBD2 (6 bases). Trimming stripped 2 bases from V and 1 base from J, with 16 bases between. The germline CDR1 and CDR2 sequences are MGHRA and YSYEKL. The length of the CDR3 is 17 residues.

This chain uses TRBV28 with TRBJ1-4; maybe TRBD1 (5 bases). This CDR3 spans 15 amino acids. Deletions cut 6 bases from V and 9 bases from J, with 20 bases between. Germline values: CDR1 MDHEN, CDR2 SYDVKM. CDR3: CASSLLLGESKKLFF. CDR3 DNA sequence: TGTGCCAGCAGCCTACTATTGGGGGAATCAAAAAAACTGTTTTTT.

The rearrangement links TRBV6-1 to TRBJ2-1; tentatively, D is TRBD1 (6 bases). The CDR3 is 14 residues long. Looked up from germline, CDR1 is MNHNS and CDR2 is SASEGT. Between the trimmed V and J ends, which lost 8 bases and 4 bases, there was a span of 15 bases. CDR3 DNA sequence: TGTGCCAGCGAAAGGGGGACAACTTACAATGAGCAGTTCTTC. Translation: CASERGTTYNEQFF.

As for this clonotype: This may be a read error, as it is one base from a much larger clone. This rearrangement joins TRBV5-8 to TRBJ1-1, with D maybe TRBD1 (5 bases). Per the germline V gene, CDR1 is SGHTS and CDR2 is YDEGEE. The CDR3 loop spans 14 amino acids. In DNA form, the CDR3 reads TGTGCCAGCAGCACACGACAGACTAACACTGAAGCTTCCTTT. Protein product: CASSTRQTNTEASF.

As for this clonotype: This may stem from a read error, because a much larger clone lies one nucleotide away. The J gene is TRBJ1-2, the V gene TRBV6-5; D gene uncertain. CDR3 size: 13 residues. Germline CDR1 reads MNHEY; CDR2 reads SVGAGI. The CDR3 protein is CASSSTEDYVYTF. The CDR3 DNA sequence: TGTGCCAGCAGTTCTACAGAGGACTATGTCTACACCTTC.

This clonotype was counted at least ten times. The V and J genes are TRBV6-1 and TRBJ2-3; no firm D call. The CDR3 loop spans 16 amino acids. Germline loops: CDR1 MNHNS, CDR2 SASEGT. V was clipped by 5 bases and J by 2 bases, with 17 bases between them. CDR3 DNA: TGTGCCAGCAGTACCATGAAGGGTATTCCCACAGATACGCAGTATTTT. The encoded protein is CASSTMKGIPTDTQYF.

On this clonotype: No conserved phenylalanine or tryptophan is present at the end of the CDR3, so a read error is the likely explanation. The V gene is TRBV11-2, the J gene TRBJ2-7; TRBD2 agrees at 10 bases. This CDR3 region has 15 residues. Germline assignment: CDR1 SGHAT and CDR2 FQNNGV. The J segment lost 3 bases and the V segment lost 0 bases, leaving 2 bases of the junction unmatched. CDR3 sequence (DNA): TGTGCCAGCAGCTTAGACGTAGCGGGAGGCTACGAGCAGTACTCC. Translating gives CASSLDVAGGYEQYS.

Concerning this clonotype: The conserved phenylalanine or tryptophan is not found at the CDR3 terminus, so this likely reflects a read error. The gene calls are TRBV11-3 and TRBJ2-6, with D hard to call. Between the trimmed V and J ends, which lost 5 bases and 0 bases, there was a span of 17 bases. CDR1 is SGHNT and CDR2 is YENEEA in the germline V gene. The CDR3 runs to 18 residues. The CDR3: CASSPRSRLYSGANVLTL. In DNA form, the CDR3 reads TGTGCCAGCAGCCCTCGGTCGAGGCTTTACTCTGGGGCCAACGTCCTGACTCTC.

The chain links TRBV7-8 to TRBJ1-1; D gene uncertain. The CDR3 runs to 13 residues. V dropped 4 bases and J dropped 4 bases, with 10 bases sitting between them. Per the germline V gene, CDR1 is SGHVS and CDR2 is FQNEAQ. This CDR3 is CASSSQESTEAFF. DNA of the CDR3: TGTGCCAGCAGCTCCCAGGAGAGCACTGAAGCTTTCTTT.

This clonotype was counted ten times or more. The chain joins TRBV4-1 to TRBJ2-7; 8 bases are a match to TRBD1. The CDR3 loop spans 15 amino acids. V shed 1 base and J 4 bases; nucleotides not matched to a gene: 6. Germline-derived CDR1 and CDR2 are MGHRA and YSYEKL. In DNA, the CDR3 is TGCGCCAGCAGCCAAGCGGGGCAGGGGGCTTACGAGCAGTACTTC. Amino acid sequence: CASSQAGQGAYEQYF.

For this clonotype: At one end, the junction sequence differs from germline, possibly due to a read error. The chain recombines TRBV6-5 with TRBJ2-5; TRBD1 or TRBD2 may be the D gene (5 bases each). Germline V CDR1 and CDR2: MNHEY, SVGAGI. The CDR3 contains 15 residues. CDR3 region: CASSYSWGWQETHYF. CDR3 DNA sequence: TGTGCCAGCAGTTACTCCTGGGGGTGGCAAGAGACCCACTACTTC.